A selection of T cell receptor beta chains follows, all from one sample in a study of blood T cell repertoires in COVID-19. The assay was immunoSEQ multiplex PCR, and TCRdb's table has in-frame clones only and misses some. The table records some 180,000 clones, 88% of them present only once. Source material: peripheral blood. The receptors here all came from a man over 45 who had recovered from COVID-19. The CDR3 runs from the conserved cysteine through the conserved F or W. Each record gives: CDR3 length, V gene, D gene, J gene, clone size, CDR3 protein, CDR3 DNA. D genes are given only for firm matches. Clone size is shown for a subset of rows, as once, few, many or a class of expanded clone.

15	TRBV28	.	TRBJ1-6	.	CASSTLTRMNSPLHF	TGTGCCAGCAGTACGCTGACACGGATGAATTCACCCCTCCACTTT
19	TRBV3-1/TRBV3-2	TRBD2	TRBJ2-3	.	CASSQDSSGGALFPDTQYF	TGTGCCAGCAGCCAAGATTCCAGCGGGGGGGCCTTATTCCCAGATACGCAGTATTTT
13	TRBV15	.	TRBJ2-1	.	CATSRDTGGQEFF	TGTGCCACCAGCAGAGATACCGGGGGGCAAGAGTTCTTC
14	TRBV6-1	.	TRBJ1-2	.	CASSEVRGSHGYTF	TGTGCCAGCAGTGAAGTACGGGGGAGCCATGGCTACACCTTC
15	TRBV11-2	.	TRBJ1-1	.	CASSRKRGMNTEAFF	TGTGCCAGCAGCCGTAAAAGGGGTATGAACACTGAAGCTTTCTTT
17	TRBV18	.	TRBJ2-3	.	CASSPAARSGASDTQYF	TGTGCCAGCTCACCAGCTGCCAGGAGTGGGGCTTCAGATACGCAGTATTTT
15	TRBV6-5	TRBD1	TRBJ2-2	few	CASSYGGTGPGELFF	TGTGCCAGCAGTTACGGGGGGACAGGTCCCGGGGAGCTGTTTTTT
14	TRBV5-1	TRBD1	TRBJ1-1	.	CASSLGTGNTEAFF	TGCGCCAGCAGCTTGGGGACAGGGAACACTGAAGCTTTCTTT
14	TRBV11-2	TRBD1	TRBJ2-5	.	CASSGGTGGETQYF	TGTGCCAGCAGCGGGGGGACAGGGGGAGAGACCCAGTACTTC
14	TRBV18	.	TRBJ2-5	once	CASSLPRGLETQYF	TGTGCCAGCTCCCTTCCGAGAGGGTTAGAGACCCAGTACTTC
12	TRBV3-1/TRBV3-2	.	TRBJ2-5	.	CASSRSLETQYF	TGTGCCAGCAGCCGGAGCCTAGAGACCCAGTACTTC
14	TRBV6-4	TRBD2	TRBJ2-3	few	CASSQAGGTDTQYF	TGTGCCAGCAGTCAAGCGGGAGGCACAGATACGCAGTATTTT
15	TRBV9	TRBD2	TRBJ2-3	.	CASSVSGGSTDTQYF	TGTGCCAGCAGCGTATCGGGGGGAAGCACAGATACGCAGTATTTT
12	TRBV2	.	TRBJ1-2	.	CATYPNRDGYTF	TGTGCCACCTACCCCAACAGGGACGGCTACACCTTC
15	TRBV4-2	TRBD2	TRBJ2-7	.	CASSVSGGSSYEQYF	TGTGCCAGCAGCGTTAGCGGGGGTAGCTCCTACGAGCAGTACTTC
13	TRBV7-9	.	TRBJ2-5	.	CASSLDRGSAQYF	TGTGCCAGCAGCTTAGATAGGGGGTCGGCCCAGTACTTC
13	TRBV6-5	.	TRBJ1-3	.	CASIGGSGNTIYF	TGTGCCAGTATCGGAGGGTCGGGAAACACCATATATTTT
13	TRBV19	TRBD1	TRBJ2-2	few	CASSPTGVGELFF	TGTGCCAGTAGTCCCACAGGGGTCGGGGAGCTGTTTTTT
14	TRBV7-8	.	TRBJ2-7	.	CASSLVEGLYEQYF	TGTGCCAGCAGCTTAGTGGAGGGTCTCTACGAGCAGTACTTC
17	TRBV19	TRBD1	TRBJ2-2	.	CASNYGTGGSNTGELFF	TGTGCCAGTAATTATGGGACAGGGGGCTCGAACACCGGGGAGCTGTTTTTT
15	TRBV9	.	TRBJ1-2	.	CASSVMGQGDYGYTF	TGTGCCAGCAGCGTAATGGGTCAGGGCGACTATGGCTACACCTTC
16	TRBV18	TRBD2	TRBJ2-5	.	CASSPLSGPREETQYF	TGTGCCAGCTCACCTCTTAGCGGGCCTCGGGAAGAGACCCAGTACTTC
17	TRBV10-3	TRBD2	TRBJ2-3	.	CAISPTSGGAFADTQYF	TGTGCCATCAGTCCCACTAGCGGGGGGGCTTTCGCAGATACGCAGTATTTT
15	TRBV5-4	TRBD1	TRBJ1-1	.	CASSPRTGVNTEAFF	TGTGCCAGCAGCCCTCGGACAGGGGTGAACACTGAAGCTTTCTTT
15	TRBV19	TRBD2	TRBJ2-3	.	CASSLLAGGQDTQYF	TGTGCCAGTAGTCTCCTAGCGGGAGGGCAAGATACGCAGTATTTT
16	TRBV5-1	TRBD2	TRBJ2-2	.	CASSINSGKNTGELFF	TGCGCCAGCAGCATTAATAGCGGGAAGAACACCGGGGAGCTGTTTTTT
15	TRBV4-1	TRBD1	TRBJ2-3	once	CASSHVQGAIDTQYF	TGCGCCAGCAGCCACGTACAGGGGGCAATAGATACGCAGTATTTT
18	TRBV13	.	TRBJ2-6	.	CASSPRRTASSGANVLTF	TGTGCCAGCAGCCCGCGAAGGACAGCCAGCTCTGGGGCCAACGTCCTGACTTTC
17	TRBV7-6	TRBD2	TRBJ2-2	.	CASSLTSGGANTGELFF	TGTGCCAGCAGCTTGACTAGCGGGGGAGCGAACACCGGGGAGCTGTTTTTT
16	TRBV24-1	TRBD1	TRBJ2-1	.	CATSDSGQGGYNEQFF	TGTGCCACCAGTGATTCAGGACAGGGGGGCTACAATGAGCAGTTCTTC
16	TRBV27	TRBD1	TRBJ2-1	.	CASSLAGQGEGDEQFF	TGTGCCAGCAGTTTAGCGGGACAGGGGGAAGGAGATGAGCAGTTCTTC
14	TRBV2	TRBD1	TRBJ2-5	.	CASKNNRGAETQYF	TGTGCCAGCAAGAACAACAGGGGGGCAGAGACCCAGTACTTC